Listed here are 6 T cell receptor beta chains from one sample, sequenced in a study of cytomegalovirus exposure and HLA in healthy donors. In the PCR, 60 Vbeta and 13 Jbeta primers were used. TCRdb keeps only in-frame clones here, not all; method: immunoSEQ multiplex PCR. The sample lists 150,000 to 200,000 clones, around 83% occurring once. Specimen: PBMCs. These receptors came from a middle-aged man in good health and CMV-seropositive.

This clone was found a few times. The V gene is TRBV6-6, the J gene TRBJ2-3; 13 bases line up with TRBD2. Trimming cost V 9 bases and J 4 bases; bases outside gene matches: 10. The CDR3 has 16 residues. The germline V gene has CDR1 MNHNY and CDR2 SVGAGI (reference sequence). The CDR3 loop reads CARAGRTSGSADTQYF. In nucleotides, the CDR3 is TGTGCCAGGGCGGGGAGGACTAGCGGGAGCGCAGATACGCAGTATTTT.

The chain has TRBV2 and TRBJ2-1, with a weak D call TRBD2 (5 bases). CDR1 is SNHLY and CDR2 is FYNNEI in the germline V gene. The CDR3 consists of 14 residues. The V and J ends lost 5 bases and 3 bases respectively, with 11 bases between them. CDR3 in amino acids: CASSPGSFYNEQFF. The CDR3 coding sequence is TGTGCCAGCAGTCCGGGGAGCTTCTACAATGAGCAGTTCTTC. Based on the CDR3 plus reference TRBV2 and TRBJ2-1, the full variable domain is EPEVTQTPSHQVTQMGQEVILRCVPISNHLYFYWYRQILGQKVEFLVSFYNNEISEKSEIFDDQFSVERPDGSNFTLKIRSTKLEDSAMYFCASSPGSFYNEQFFGPGTRLTVL.

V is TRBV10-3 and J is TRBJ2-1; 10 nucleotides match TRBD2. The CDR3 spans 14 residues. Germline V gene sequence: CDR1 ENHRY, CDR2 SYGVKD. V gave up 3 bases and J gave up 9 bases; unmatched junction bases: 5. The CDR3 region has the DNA TGTGCCATCAGTGATGGGACTAGCGTCGGTGAGCAGTTCTTC. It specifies CAISDGTSVGEQFF.

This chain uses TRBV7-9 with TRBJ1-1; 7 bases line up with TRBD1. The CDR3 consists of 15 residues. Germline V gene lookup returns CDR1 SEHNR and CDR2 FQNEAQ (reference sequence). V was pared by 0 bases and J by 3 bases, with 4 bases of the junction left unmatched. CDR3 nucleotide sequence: TGTGCCAGCAGCTTAGCAGGGGGCAAGGACACTGAAGCTTTCTTT. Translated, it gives CASSLAGGKDTEAFF. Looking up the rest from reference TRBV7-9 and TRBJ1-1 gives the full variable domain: DTGVSQNPRHKITKRGQNVTFRCDPISEHNRLYWYRQTLGQGPEFLTYFQNEAQLEKSRLLSDRFSAERPKGSFSTLEIQRTEQGDSAMYLCASSLAGGKDTEAFFGQGTRLTVV.

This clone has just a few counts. This CDR3 is CASRRDSPYNEQFF. The CDR3 nucleotides read TGTGCCAGCAGGAGGGACTCGCCTTACAATGAGCAGTTCTTC. The genes are TRBV6-5 and TRBJ2-1, with a possible D match to TRBD2 (6 bases). Germline assignment: CDR1 MNHEY and CDR2 SVGAGI. Trimming removed 6 bases at V and 4 bases at J, with 13 bases between. The CDR3 runs to 14 residues.

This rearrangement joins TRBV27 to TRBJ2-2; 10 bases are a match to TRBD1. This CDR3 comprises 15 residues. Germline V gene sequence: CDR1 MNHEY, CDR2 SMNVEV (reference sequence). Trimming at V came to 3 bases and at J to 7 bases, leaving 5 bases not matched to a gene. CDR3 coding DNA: TGTGCCAGCAGTTTGACAGGGGGCTTTATCGGGGAGCTGTTTTTT. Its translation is CASSLTGGFIGELFF.